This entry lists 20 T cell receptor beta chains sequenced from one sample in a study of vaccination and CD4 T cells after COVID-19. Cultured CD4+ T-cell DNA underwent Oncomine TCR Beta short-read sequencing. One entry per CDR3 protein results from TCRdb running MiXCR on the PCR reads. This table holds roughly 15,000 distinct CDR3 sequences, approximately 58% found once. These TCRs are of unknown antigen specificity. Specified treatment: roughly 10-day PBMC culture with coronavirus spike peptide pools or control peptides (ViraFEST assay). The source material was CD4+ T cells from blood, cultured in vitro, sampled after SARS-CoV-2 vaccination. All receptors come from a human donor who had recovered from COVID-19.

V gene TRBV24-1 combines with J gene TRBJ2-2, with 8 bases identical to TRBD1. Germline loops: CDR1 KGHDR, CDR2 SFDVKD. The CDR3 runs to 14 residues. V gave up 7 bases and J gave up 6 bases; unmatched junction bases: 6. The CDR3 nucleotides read TGTGCCACCAGCCCCGGACAGGGCCCCGGGGAGCTGTTTTTT. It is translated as CATSPGQGPGELFF.

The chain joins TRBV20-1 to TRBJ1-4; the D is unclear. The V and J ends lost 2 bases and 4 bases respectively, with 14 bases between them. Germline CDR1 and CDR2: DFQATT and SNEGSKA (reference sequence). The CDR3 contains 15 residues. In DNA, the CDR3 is TGCAGTGCTAGACCCTCCTACCTTAATAATGAAAAACTGTTTTTT. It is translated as CSARPSYLNNEKLFF.

The CDR3 DNA is TGCAGTGCTGCGAAGCGGGGGGGTCGGGGACTCAATGAGCAGTTCTTC. Translating it yields CSAAKRGGRGLNEQFF. The chain is built from TRBV20-1 and TRBJ2-1; 10 nucleotides line up with TRBD2. V dropped 5 bases and J dropped 6; count of bases not matched to a gene: 13. The CDR3 runs to 16 residues. Germline V gene lookup returns CDR1 DFQATT and CDR2 SNEGSKA (reference sequence).

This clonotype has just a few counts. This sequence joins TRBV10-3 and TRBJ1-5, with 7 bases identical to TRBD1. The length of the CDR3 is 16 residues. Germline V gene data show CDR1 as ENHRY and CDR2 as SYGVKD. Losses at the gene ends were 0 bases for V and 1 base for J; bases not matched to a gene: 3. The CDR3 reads CAISESGRGSNQPQHF. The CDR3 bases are TGTGCCATCAGTGAGTCTGGCAGGGGGAGCAATCAGCCCCAGCATTTT.

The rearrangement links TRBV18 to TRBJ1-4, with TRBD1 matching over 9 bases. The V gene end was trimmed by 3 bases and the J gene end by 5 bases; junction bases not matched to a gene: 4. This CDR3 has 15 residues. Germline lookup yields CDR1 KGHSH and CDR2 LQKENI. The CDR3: CASSPGTGRNEKLFF. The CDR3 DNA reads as TGTGCCAGCTCACCCGGGACAGGGAGAAATGAAAAACTGTTTTTT.

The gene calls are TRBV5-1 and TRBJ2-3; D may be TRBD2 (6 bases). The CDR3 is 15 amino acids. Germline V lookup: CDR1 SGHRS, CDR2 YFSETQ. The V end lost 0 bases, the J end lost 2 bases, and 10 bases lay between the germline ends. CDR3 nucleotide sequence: TGCGCCAGCAGCTTGGATGGGGAGGCCACAGATACGCAGTATTTT. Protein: CASSLDGEATDTQYF.

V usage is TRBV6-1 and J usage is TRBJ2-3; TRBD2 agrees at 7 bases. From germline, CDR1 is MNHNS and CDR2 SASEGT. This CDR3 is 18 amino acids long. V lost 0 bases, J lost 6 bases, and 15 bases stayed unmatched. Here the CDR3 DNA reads TGTGCCAGCAGTGAAGCGCGGTCTAGCGGTGGGGGTCGTGATACGCAGTATTTT. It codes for CASSEARSSGGGRDTQYF.

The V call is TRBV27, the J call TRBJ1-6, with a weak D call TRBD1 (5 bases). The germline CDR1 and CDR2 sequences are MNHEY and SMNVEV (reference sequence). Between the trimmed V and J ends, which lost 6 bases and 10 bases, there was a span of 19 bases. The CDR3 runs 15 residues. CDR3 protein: CASSLNGGSESPLHF. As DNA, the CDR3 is TGTGCCAGCAGCTTGAATGGGGGTTCGGAGTCACCCCTCCACTTT.

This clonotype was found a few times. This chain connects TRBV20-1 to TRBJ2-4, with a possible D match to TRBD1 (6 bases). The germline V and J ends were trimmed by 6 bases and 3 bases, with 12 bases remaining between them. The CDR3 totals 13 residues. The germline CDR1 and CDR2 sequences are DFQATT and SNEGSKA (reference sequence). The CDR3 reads CSAWGRGKNIQYF. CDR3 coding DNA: TGCAGTGCGTGGGGCAGGGGCAAAAACATTCAGTACTTC.

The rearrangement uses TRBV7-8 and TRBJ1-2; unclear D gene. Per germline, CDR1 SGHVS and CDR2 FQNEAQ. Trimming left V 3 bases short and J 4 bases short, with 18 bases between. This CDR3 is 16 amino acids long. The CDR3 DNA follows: TGTGCCAGCAGCTTTCGAGTGCCTAGGTTAGGCTATGGCTACACCTTC. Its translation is CASSFRVPRLGYGYTF. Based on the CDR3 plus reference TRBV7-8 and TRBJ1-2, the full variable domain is GAGVSQSPRYKVAKRGQDVALRCDPISGHVSLFWYQQALGQGPEFLTYFQNEAQLDKSGLPSDRFFAERPEGSVSTLKIQRTQQEDSAVYLCASSFRVPRLGYGYTFGSGTRLTVV.

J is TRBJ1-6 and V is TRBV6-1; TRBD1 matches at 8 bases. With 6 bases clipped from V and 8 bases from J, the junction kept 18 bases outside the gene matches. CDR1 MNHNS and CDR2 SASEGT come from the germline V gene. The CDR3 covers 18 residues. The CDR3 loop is CASRIQGVAPFGDSPLHF. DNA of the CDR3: TGTGCCAGCAGGATACAGGGGGTAGCGCCCTTCGGGGATTCACCCCTCCACTTT.

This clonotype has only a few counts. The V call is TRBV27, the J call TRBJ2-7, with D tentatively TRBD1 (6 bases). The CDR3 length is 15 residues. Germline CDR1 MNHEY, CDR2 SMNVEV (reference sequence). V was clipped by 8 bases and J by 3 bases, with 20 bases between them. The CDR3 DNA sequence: TGTGCCAGCTCTGTAGGGGGAGACTACTTCTACGAGCAGTACTTC. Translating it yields CASSVGGDYFYEQYF.

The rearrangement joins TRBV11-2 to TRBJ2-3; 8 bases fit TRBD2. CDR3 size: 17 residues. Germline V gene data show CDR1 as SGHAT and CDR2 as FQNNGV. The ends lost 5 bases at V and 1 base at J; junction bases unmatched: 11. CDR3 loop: CASSVMSGRAGTDTQYF. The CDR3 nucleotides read TGTGCCAGCAGCGTCATGTCCGGGAGGGCCGGCACAGATACGCAGTATTTT.

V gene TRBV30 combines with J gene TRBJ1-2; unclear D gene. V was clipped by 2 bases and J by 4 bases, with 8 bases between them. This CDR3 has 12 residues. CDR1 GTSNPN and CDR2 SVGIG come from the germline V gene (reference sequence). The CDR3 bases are TGTGCCTGGAGTACCGGACCCTATGGCTACACCTTC. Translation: CAWSTGPYGYTF. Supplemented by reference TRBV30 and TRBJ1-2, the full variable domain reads SQTIHQWPATLVQPVGSPLSLECTVEGTSNPNLYWYRQAAGRGLQLLFYSVGIGQISSEVPQNLSASRPQDRQFILSSKKLLLSDSGFYLCAWSTGPYGYTFGSGTRLTVV.

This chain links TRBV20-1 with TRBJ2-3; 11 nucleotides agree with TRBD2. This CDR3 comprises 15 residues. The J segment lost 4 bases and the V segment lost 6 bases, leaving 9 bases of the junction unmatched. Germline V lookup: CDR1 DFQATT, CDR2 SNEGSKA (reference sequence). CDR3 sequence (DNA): TGCAGTGCGCCACCCCTAGCGGGAGGACCAGATACGCAGTATTTT. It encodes CSAPPLAGGPDTQYF.

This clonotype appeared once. The CDR3: CASSRGRHRYNEQFF. The CDR3, as DNA: TGTGCCAGTAGTCGTGGAAGACATAGGTACAATGAGCAGTTCTTC. J is TRBJ2-1 and V is TRBV19; no clear D gene. Germline loops: CDR1 LNHDA, CDR2 SQIVND (reference sequence). The CDR3 is made up of 15 amino acids. Trimming left V 5 bases short and J 4 bases short, with 15 bases between.

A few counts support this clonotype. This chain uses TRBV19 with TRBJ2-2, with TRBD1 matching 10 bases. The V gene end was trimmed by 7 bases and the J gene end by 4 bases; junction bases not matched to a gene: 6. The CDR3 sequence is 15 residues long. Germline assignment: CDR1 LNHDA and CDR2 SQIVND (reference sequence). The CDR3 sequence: CASMRGTGATGELFF. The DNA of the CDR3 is TGTGCCAGTATGAGGGGGACAGGGGCCACCGGGGAGCTGTTTTTT. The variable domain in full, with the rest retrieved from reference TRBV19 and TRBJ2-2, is DGGITQSPKYLFRKEGQNVTLSCEQNLNHDAMYWYRQDPGQGLRLIYYSQIVNDFQKGDIAEGYSVSREKKESFPLTVTSAQKNPTAFYLCASMRGTGATGELFFGEGSRLTVL.

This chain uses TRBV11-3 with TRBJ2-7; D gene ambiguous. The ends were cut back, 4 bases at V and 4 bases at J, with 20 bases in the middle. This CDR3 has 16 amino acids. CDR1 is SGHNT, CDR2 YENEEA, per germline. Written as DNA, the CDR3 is TGTGCCAGCAGCTCCGGCGAGTGGACGACGGGTTACGAGCAGTACTTC. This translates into CASSSGEWTTGYEQYF.

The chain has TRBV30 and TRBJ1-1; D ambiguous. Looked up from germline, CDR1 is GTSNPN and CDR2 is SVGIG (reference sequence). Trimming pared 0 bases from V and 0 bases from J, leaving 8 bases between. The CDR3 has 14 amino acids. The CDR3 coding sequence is TGTGCCTGGAGTGTAAGAAGCCTGAACACTGAAGCTTTCTTT. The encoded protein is CAWSVRSLNTEAFF.

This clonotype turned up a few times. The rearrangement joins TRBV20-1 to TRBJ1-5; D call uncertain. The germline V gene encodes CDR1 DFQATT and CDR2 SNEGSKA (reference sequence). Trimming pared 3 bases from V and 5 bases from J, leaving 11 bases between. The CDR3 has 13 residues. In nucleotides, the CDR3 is TGCAGTGCTAGGTATCGGGGAGATCAGCCCCAGCATTTT. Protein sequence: CSARYRGDQPQHF.